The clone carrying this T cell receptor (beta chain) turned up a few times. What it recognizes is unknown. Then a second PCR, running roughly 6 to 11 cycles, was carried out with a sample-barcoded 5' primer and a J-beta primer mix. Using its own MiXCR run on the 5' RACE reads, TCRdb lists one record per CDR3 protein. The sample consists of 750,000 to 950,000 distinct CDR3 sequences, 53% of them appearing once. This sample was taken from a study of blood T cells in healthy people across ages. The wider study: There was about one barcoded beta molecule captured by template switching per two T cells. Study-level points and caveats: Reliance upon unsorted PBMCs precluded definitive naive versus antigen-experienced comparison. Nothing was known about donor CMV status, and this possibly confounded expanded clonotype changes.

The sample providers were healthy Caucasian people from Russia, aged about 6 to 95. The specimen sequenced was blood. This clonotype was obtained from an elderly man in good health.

The CDR3 nucleotides are TGTGCCAGCAGCCCAGGGGGATCCCTCACTGAGCAGTTCTTC. Its protein is CASSPGGSLTEQFF. The rearrangement joins TRBV7-2 to TRBJ2-1; TRBD1 matches at 7 bases. The germline CDR1 and CDR2 sequences are SGHTA and FQGNSA. The CDR3 is 14 residues long. V was pared by 5 bases and J by 9 bases, with 10 bases of the junction left unmatched. Combining the CDR3 with reference TRBV7-2 and TRBJ2-1 gives the whole variable domain GAGVSQSPSNKVTEKGKDVELRCDPISGHTALYWYRQSLGQGLEFLIYFQGNSAPDKSGLPSDRFSAERTGGSVSTLTIQRTQQEDSAVYLCASSPGGSLTEQFFGPGTRLTVL.